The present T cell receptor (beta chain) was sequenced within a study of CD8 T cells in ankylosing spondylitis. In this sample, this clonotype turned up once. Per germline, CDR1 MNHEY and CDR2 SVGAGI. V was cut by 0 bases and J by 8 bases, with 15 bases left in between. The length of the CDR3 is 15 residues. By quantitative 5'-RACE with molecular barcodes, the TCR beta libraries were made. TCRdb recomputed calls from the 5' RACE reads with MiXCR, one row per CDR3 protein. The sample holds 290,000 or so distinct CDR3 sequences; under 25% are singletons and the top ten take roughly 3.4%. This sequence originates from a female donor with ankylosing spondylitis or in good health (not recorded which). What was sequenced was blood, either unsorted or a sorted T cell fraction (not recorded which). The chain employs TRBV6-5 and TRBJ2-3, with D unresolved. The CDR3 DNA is TGTGCCAGCAGTTACTCACCGGGCCCGCATGGTACGCAGTATTTT. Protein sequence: CASSYSPGPHGTQYF.